The rows below give T cell receptor beta chains drawn from one sample of a study of blood T cell repertoires in COVID-19. Profiling relied on immunoSEQ multiplex PCR, and the TCRdb table lists in-frame clones only, not all of them. The table has about 290,000 clones, roughly 80% seen once. Sequenced material: peripheral blood. These receptors came from a woman in her 50s with active or convalescent COVID-19. Both conserved end residues are part of each CDR3. D genes are given only for firm matches. Clone size is not always given. Where it is, it says once, few, many or a class for expanded clones.

v_gene	abundance	d_gene	j_gene	CDR3nt	CDR3aa
TRBV7-2	.	TRBD2	TRBJ2-3	TGTGCCAGCAGCCGGACTAGCGGGAGCGGGGATACGCAGTATTTT	CASSRTSGSGDTQYF
TRBV7-6	.	TRBD2	TRBJ2-2	TGTGCCAGCAGCTTAGCAGTTCAAGCCGGGGGGGACACCGGGGAGCTGTTTTTT	CASSLAVQAGGDTGELFF
TRBV13	.	.	TRBJ2-3	TGTGCCAGCAGCTTCCCCGGAGATACGCAGTATTTT	CASSFPGDTQYF
TRBV27	.	.	TRBJ1-1	TGTGCCAGCAGTTTTTTGAATCCAGGGAACACTGAAGCTTTCTTT	CASSFLNPGNTEAFF
TRBV28	.	TRBD2	TRBJ2-2	TGTGCCAGCAGTACGGGGGGGACCGGGGAGCTGTTTTTT	CASSTGGTGELFF
TRBV27	.	TRBD1	TRBJ2-1	TGTGCCAGCAGTTCGCCGGGACAGGGACTATCTCGGCAGTTCTTC	CASSSPGQGLSRQFF
TRBV18	.	TRBD1	TRBJ1-1	TGTGCCAGCTCACCCGGGACAGGGGGAGGGAGAAACACTGAAGCTTTCTTT	CASSPGTGGGRNTEAFF
TRBV18	.	.	TRBJ2-6	TGTGCCAGCTCACAGCAGGGGTCTGGGGCCAACGTCCTGACTTTC	CASSQQGSGANVLTF
TRBV3-1/TRBV3-2	.	TRBD2	TRBJ2-7	TGTGCCAGCAGCCAAGATTCGGGGGGTGCGACCTACGAGCAGTACTTC	CASSQDSGGATYEQYF
TRBV7-6	.	TRBD1	TRBJ1-3	TGTGCCAGCAGCTTGTACAGGGGGCTTAGGTCTGGAAACACCATATATTTT	CASSLYRGLRSGNTIYF
TRBV4-1	.	TRBD2	TRBJ2-7	TGCGCCAGCAGCCATAGGACTAGCAGCTACGAGCAGTACTTC	CASSHRTSSYEQYF
TRBV21-1	.	.	TRBJ1-1	TGTGCCAGCAGCAAAGTGGAGCGGACAGGGAATGTCACTGAAGCTTTCTTT	CASSKVERTGNVTEAFF
TRBV18	.	TRBD1	TRBJ2-1	TGTGCCAGTCACAAGGGACAGAGCTCCTACAATGAGCAGTTCTTC	CASHKGQSSYNEQFF
TRBV7-2	few	TRBD1	TRBJ1-1	TGTGCCAGCAGCTCGACAGGGGATTCGCTGAACACTGAAGCTTTCTTT	CASSSTGDSLNTEAFF
TRBV7-3	.	TRBD2	TRBJ2-1	TGTGCCAGCAGCGTACTTGTCGGGACTAGCATCCATGAGCAGTTCTTC	CASSVLVGTSIHEQFF
TRBV28	.	.	TRBJ1-6	TGTGCCAGCAGTTTATTGGCAGGGGACGATTCACCCCTCCACTTT	CASSLLAGDDSPLHF
TRBV24-1	.	.	TRBJ2-1	TGTGCCACCAGTGACCACCGGGTGGGAGCCTACAATGAGCAGTTCTTC	CATSDHRVGAYNEQFF
TRBV29-1	.	TRBD1	TRBJ1-2	TGCAGCGGCACAGGGGGAGGGGGCTACACCTTC	CSGTGGGGYTF
TRBV5-1	.	.	TRBJ2-1	TGCGCCAGCAGCTTGCACGGAGATGCCGCCTACAATGAGCAGTTCTTC	CASSLHGDAAYNEQFF
TRBV28	.	.	TRBJ1-6	TGTGCCAGCAGTTTCCCTATGGGGCAGGGCAATTCACCCCTCCACTTT	CASSFPMGQGNSPLHF
TRBV6-5	.	TRBD1	TRBJ1-6	TGTGCCAGTGAACAGGGGAATCGGAATTCACCCCTCCACTTT	CASEQGNRNSPLHF
TRBV29-1	few	.	TRBJ1-6	TGCAGCGTTGGGACAGATTATAATTCACCCCTCCACTTT	CSVGTDYNSPLHF
TRBV10-3	.	.	TRBJ1-3	TGTGCCATCAGAAGCCTCAGCGTTAGCTCTGGAAACACCATATATTTT	CAIRSLSVSSGNTIYF
TRBV5-6	.	TRBD2	TRBJ2-3	TGTGCCAGCAGCATGGTCGGACTAGCGGGAGACGGAGGGCAGTATTTT	CASSMVGLAGDGGQYF
TRBV29-1	.	.	TRBJ1-2	TGCAGCGTTGGTGGGCAGGGAAAGGCGCTCTATGGCTACACCTTC	CSVGGQGKALYGYTF
TRBV18	many	.	TRBJ2-7	TGTGCCAGCTCCCGCGCGGGTACCCTTTACGAGCAGTACTTC	CASSRAGTLYEQYF
TRBV7-2	few	.	TRBJ2-1	TGTGCCAGCAGCTTAGCGAGGTCCTGGAGTGAGCAGTTCTTC	CASSLARSWSEQFF
TRBV10-1	few	TRBD2	TRBJ2-3	TGCGCCAGCAGCCCTCTTAGCGGGAGCAAGGTAGGTGCGCAGTATTTT	CASSPLSGSKVGAQYF
TRBV21-1	.	.	TRBJ1-2	TGTGCCAGCAGTCCTCCAGACGAGGCACGAGCTAACTATGGCTACACCTTC	CASSPPDEARANYGYTF
TRBV29-1	.	TRBD1	TRBJ1-5	TGCAGCGTTGGACAGGGGATCAATCAGCCCCAGCATTTT	CSVGQGINQPQHF
TRBV5-1	.	.	TRBJ2-1	TGCGCCAGCAGCCCTTCGGGGGGCCGTAATGAGCAGTTCTTC	CASSPSGGRNEQFF
TRBV28	.	TRBD2	TRBJ2-2	TGTGCCAGCAGCCCTCTCGGGACTAGCGGGGAGCTGTTTTTT	CASSPLGTSGELFF
TRBV4-2	.	TRBD1	TRBJ2-2	TGTGCCAGCAGCCAAGGTGTATTCGGGACAGCGGAGCTGTTTTTT	CASSQGVFGTAELFF
TRBV7-2	once	.	TRBJ2-3	TGTGCCAGCAGCTTAGATTTGGCAGTCTCCACAGATACGCAGTATTTT	CASSLDLAVSTDTQYF
TRBV5-4	.	.	TRBJ2-7	TGTGCCAGCAGCACACGGAGTTACGAGCAGTACTTC	CASSTRSYEQYF
TRBV7-9	.	.	TRBJ1-2	TGTGCCAGCAGCACCGACTCGGACTATGGCTACACCTTC	CASSTDSDYGYTF
TRBV6-2/TRBV6-3	.	.	TRBJ1-1	TGTGCCAGCAGTTACCCGGGAGAAGCTTTCTTT	CASSYPGEAFF
TRBV5-1	few	TRBD2	TRBJ2-2	TGCGCCAGCAGCGTCTCTAGCGGTGACACCGGGGAGCTGTTTTTT	CASSVSSGDTGELFF
TRBV6-5	few	TRBD1	TRBJ1-1	TGTGCCAGCTCCTTTAGGACAGGGAAAGCTTTCTTT	CASSFRTGKAFF
TRBV21-1	.	.	TRBJ2-1	TGTGCCAGCAGCATGCGGACTAGTCTAGAATCATGCGAGCAGTTCTTC	CASSMRTSLESCEQFF
TRBV7-6	.	TRBD2	TRBJ2-3	TGTGCCAGCAGCTTATTCGGGACTAGCGGGTTTAGCACAGATACGCAGTATTTT	CASSLFGTSGFSTDTQYF
TRBV15	.	TRBD2	TRBJ2-1	TGTGCCACCAGCAGGGGACTAGCGGGAGGAGAGCAGTTCTTC	CATSRGLAGGEQFF
TRBV13	.	.	TRBJ2-2	TGTGCCAGCAGCTCGGCCTTAGCAGGGATAGTACGGTTGCCCGGGGAGCTGTTTTTT	CASSSALAGIVRLPGELFF